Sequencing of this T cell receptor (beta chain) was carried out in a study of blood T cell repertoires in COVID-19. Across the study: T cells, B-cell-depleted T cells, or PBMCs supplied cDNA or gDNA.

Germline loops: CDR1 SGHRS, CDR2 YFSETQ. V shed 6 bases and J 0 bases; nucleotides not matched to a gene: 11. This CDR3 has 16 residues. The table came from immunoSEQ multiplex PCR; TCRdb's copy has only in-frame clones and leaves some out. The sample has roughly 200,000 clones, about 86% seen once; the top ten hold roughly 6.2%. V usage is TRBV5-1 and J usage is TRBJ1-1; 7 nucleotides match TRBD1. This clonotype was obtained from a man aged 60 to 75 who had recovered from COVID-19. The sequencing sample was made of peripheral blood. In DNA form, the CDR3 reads TGCGCCAGCACCAGACAGGGCTCTATCGTGAACACTGAAGCTTTCTTT. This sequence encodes CASTRQGSIVNTEAFF.